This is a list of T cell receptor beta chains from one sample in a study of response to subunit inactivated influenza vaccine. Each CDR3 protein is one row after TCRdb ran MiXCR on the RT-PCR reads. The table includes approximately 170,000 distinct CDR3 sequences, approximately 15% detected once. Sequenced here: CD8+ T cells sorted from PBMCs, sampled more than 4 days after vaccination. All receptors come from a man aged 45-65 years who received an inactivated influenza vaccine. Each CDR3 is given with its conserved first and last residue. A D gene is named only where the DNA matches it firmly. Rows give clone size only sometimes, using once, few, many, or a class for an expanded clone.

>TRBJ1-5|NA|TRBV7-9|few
CASSPGRNQPQHF
TGTGCCAGCAGCCCCGGGCGCAATCAGCCCCAGCATTTT
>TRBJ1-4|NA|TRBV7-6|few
CASSLDNSLVEKLFF
TGTGCCAGCAGCTTAGATAACAGCTTGGTTGAAAAACTGTTTTTT
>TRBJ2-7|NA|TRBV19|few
CASSGRDPYEQYF
TGTGCCAGTAGTGGCCGGGACCCCTACGAGCAGTACTTC
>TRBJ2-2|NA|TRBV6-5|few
CASSYGPRQTGELFF
TGTGCCAGCAGTTACGGGCCCCGTCAGACCGGGGAGCTGTTTTTT
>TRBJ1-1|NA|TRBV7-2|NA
CASSLEGQEAFF
TGTGCCAGCAGCTTAGAAGGGCAGGAGGCTTTCTTT
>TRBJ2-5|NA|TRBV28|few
CASSFGNSQETQYF
TGTGCCAGCAGTTTTGGCAACTCTCAAGAGACCCAGTACTTC
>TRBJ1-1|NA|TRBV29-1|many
CSVEDPGTTRPGTEAFF
TGCAGCGTTGAAGATCCCGGGACAACCAGACCAGGCACTGAAGCTTTCTTT
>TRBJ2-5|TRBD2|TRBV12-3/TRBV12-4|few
CASSRLAGEQETQYF
TGTGCCAGCAGCCGACTAGCGGGGGAACAAGAGACCCAGTACTTC
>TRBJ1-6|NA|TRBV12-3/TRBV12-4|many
CASSLGGLAPLHF
TGTGCCAGCAGTTTAGGGGGGCTAGCGCCCCTCCACTTT
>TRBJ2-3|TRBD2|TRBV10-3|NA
CAISETLVAGDTDTQYF
TGTGCCATCAGTGAGACCCTAGTAGCGGGAGACACAGATACGCAGTATTTT
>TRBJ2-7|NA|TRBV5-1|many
CASSERDTSYEQYF
TGCGCCAGCAGCGAACGGGACACCTCCTACGAGCAGTACTTC
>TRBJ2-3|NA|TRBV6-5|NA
CASSYSRTSTDTQYF
TGTGCCAGCAGTTACTCCCGGACAAGCACAGATACGCAGTATTTT
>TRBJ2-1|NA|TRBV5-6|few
CASSYGGGEQFF
TGTGCCAGCAGCTACGGAGGTGGTGAGCAGTTCTTC
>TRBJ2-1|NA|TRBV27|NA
CASSLSGYEQFF
TGTGCCAGCAGTTTATCTGGTTATGAGCAGTTCTTC
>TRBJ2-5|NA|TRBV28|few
CASSLIRVLSETQYF
TGTGCCAGCAGTTTAATTCGCGTCCTAAGCGAGACCCAGTACTTC
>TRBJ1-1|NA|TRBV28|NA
CASSFYRENTEAFF
TGTGCCAGCAGTTTCTACAGGGAGAACACTGAAGCTTTCTTT
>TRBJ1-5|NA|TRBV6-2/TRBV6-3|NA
CASSYSPDNQPQHF
TGTGCCAGCAGTTACTCACCCGACAATCAGCCCCAGCATTTT
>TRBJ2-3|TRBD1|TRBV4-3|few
CASSQDRFGQGRDTQYF
TGCGCCAGCAGCCAAGATCGCTTCGGACAGGGTAGAGATACGCAGTATTTT
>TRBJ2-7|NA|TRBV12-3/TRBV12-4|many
CASSLIYGSYEQYF
TGTGCCAGCAGTTTAATCTACGGCTCCTACGAGCAGTACTTC
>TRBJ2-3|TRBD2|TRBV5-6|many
CASSLGLAGVANTQYF
TGTGCCAGCAGCTTGGGACTAGCGGGAGTTGCGAATACGCAGTATTTT
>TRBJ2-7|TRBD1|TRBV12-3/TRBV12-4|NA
CASSYRVGQGYEQYF
TGTGCCAGCAGTTACCGTGTAGGACAGGGGTACGAGCAGTACTTC
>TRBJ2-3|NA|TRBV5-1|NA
CASSPGLLLEQPRGGDTQYF
TGCGCCAGCAGCCCGGGACTTTTGTTGGAACAGCCCAGAGGCGGGGATACGCAGTATTTT
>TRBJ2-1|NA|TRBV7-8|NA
CASSFLVDEQFF
TGTGCCAGCAGCTTCCTAGTAGATGAGCAGTTCTTC
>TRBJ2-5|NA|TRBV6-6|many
CASSDTQETQYF
TGTGCCAGCAGCGACACCCAAGAGACCCAGTACTTC
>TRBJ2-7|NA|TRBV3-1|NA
CASSQDSTGLLYEQYF
TGTGCCAGCAGCCAAGATAGCACGGGCTTACTCTACGAGCAGTACTTC
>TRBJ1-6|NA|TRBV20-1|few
CSARSGTDNSPLHF
TGCAGTGCTAGGTCCGGGACGGATAATTCACCCCTCCACTTT
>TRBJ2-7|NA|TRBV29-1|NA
CSVRVSSSYEQYF
TGCAGCGTTCGTGTCTCAAGCTCCTACGAGCAGTACTTC
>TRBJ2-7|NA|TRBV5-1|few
CASSPRAPYEQYF
TGCGCCAGCAGCCCCCGGGCCCCTTACGAGCAGTACTTC
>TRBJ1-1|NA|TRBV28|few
CASSRTGNTEAFF
TGTGCCAGCAGTCGTACAGGGAACACTGAAGCTTTCTTT